This TCR beta chain was identified in a study of T-cell memory formation after mild COVID-19. Notes on the study in general: Clones that contracted from day 15 to 85 were balanced CD4/CD8, while later expanders leaned CD4+. Cross-reactive memory apparently joined, as some responding clones appeared in pre-infection memory. For second-wave clones that peaked at day 37, SARS-CoV-2 specificity went unverified.

Employing constant-segment primers, 5'RACE generated TCR alpha and TCR beta cDNA libraries bearing sample barcodes and UMIs. Using its own MiXCR run on the 5' RACE reads, TCRdb lists one record per CDR3 protein. The sample shows 100,000 to 150,000 distinct CDR3 sequences, 5% to 6.5% of them seen only once. With regard to this clonotype: The target antigen is unknown.

This TCR was recovered from an adult woman who had mild COVID-19 (a few samples of this study predate the infection). Cell type and time point are not known. Sequenced: PBMCs or a T cell subset sorted from them (not recorded which).

In nucleotides, the CDR3 is TGCAGCGGCTCAACCTCAGGAGGAAGCACAGATACGCAGTATTTT. It is translated as CSGSTSGGSTDTQYF. This chain uses TRBV29-1 with TRBJ2-3; weak D call: TRBD2 (5 bases). Trimming shortened V by 7 bases and J by 0 bases, and 17 bases separated the two germline ends. The CDR3 length is 15 residues. Germline assignment: CDR1 SQVTM and CDR2 ANQGSEA.